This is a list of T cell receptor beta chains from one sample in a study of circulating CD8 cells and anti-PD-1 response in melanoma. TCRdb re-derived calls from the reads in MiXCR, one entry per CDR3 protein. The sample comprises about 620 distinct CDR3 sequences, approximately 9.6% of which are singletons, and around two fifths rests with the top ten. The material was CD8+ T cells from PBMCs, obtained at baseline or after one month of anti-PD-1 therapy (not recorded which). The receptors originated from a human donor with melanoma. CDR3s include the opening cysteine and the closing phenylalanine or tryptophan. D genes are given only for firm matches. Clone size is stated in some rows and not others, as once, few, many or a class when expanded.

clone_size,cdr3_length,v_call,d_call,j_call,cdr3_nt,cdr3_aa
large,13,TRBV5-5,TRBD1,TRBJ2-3,TGTGCCAGCAGCCAGGACAGGGTGGATACGCAGTATTTT,CASSQDRVDTQYF
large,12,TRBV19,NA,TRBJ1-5,TGTGCCAGTAGTATGCAGGATCAGCCCCAGCATTTT,CASSMQDQPQHF
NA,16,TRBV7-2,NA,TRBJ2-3,TGTGCCAGCAGCTCCCGAGCCGGGGGCTATGGAGATACGCAGTATTTT,CASSSRAGGYGDTQYF
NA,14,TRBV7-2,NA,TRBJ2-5,TGTGCCAGCAGCCCCTTAGCCGCGCGACAGACCCAGCACTTC,CASSPLAARQTQHF
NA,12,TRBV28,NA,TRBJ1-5,TGTGCCAGCACCAGACCCCGGGGGCCCCAGCATTTT,CASTRPRGPQHF
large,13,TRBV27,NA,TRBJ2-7,TGTGCCAGCAGTTTGACAGCGTTTTACGAGCAGTACTTC,CASSLTAFYEQYF
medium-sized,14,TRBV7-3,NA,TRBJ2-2,TGTGCCAGCAGCTTAGTGGGTAGCGGCGGGGAGCTGTTTTTT,CASSLVGSGGELFF
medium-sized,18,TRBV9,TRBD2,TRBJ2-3,TGTGCCAGCAGCGTAGATGGTAGCGGGGGAGCTAGCACAGATACGCAGTATTTT,CASSVDGSGGASTDTQYF
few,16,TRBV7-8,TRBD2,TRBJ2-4,TGTGCCAGCAGCTTAGAGAGCAGACTAGCCAAAAACATTCTGTACTTC,CASSLESRLAKNILYF
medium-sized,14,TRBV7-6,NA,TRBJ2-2,TGTGCCAGCAGCTTAGCGCCGGGAACCGGGGAGCTGTTTTTT,CASSLAPGTGELFF
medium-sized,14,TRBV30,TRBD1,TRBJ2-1,TGTGCCTGGGCAGGGGGCGTTGGGTACAATGAGCAGTTCTTC,CAWAGGVGYNEQFF
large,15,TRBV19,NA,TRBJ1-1,TGTGCCAGTACCCAATTCGGATCATCGGGCACTGAAGCTTTCTTT,CASTQFGSSGTEAFF
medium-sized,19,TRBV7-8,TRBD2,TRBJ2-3,TGTGCCAGCAGCCGATTCAAGCGGGGGGGTCTGGGTCCCGCAGATACGCAGTATTTT,CASSRFKRGGLGPADTQYF
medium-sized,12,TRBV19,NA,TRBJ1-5,TGTGCCAGCAGTTGGGTCAATCAGCCCCAGCATTTT,CASSWVNQPQHF
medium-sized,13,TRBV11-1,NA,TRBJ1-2,TGTGCCAGCAGCCCCGGGGGTAACTATGGCTACACCTTC,CASSPGGNYGYTF
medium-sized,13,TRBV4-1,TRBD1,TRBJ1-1,TGCGCCAGCAGACAGGGGGGGGGCACTGAAGCTTTCTTT,CASRQGGGTEAFF
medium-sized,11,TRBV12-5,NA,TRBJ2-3,TGTGCTAGTTGGGATGGAGATACGCAGTATTTT,CASWDGDTQYF
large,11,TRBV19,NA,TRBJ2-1,TGTGCCACCGGGTTCGCTCAAGAGCAGTTCTTC,CATGFAQEQFF
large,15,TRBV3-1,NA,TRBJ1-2,TGTGCCAGCAGTTCCAGCGACATACGTTCCTATGGCTACACCTTC,CASSSSDIRSYGYTF
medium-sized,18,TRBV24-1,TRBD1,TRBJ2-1,TGTGCCACCAGTGAGACAGGGGCCTTACCTGGCTCCTACAATGAGCAGTTCTTC,CATSETGALPGSYNEQFF
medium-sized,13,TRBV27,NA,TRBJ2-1,TGTGCCAGCAGTTTCACTAGGTCTGATGAGCAGTTCTTC,CASSFTRSDEQFF
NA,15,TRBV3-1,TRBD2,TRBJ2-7,TGTGCCAGCAGCCTCAGCGGGGGGCTAGGCTACGAGCAGTACTTC,CASSLSGGLGYEQYF
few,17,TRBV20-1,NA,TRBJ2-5,TGCAGTGCTAGAGATTTTGGGGACCCTAGTAGATTTGAGACCCAGTACTTC,CSARDFGDPSRFETQYF
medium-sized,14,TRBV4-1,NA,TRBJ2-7,TGCGCCAGCAGCCAGGAAGCAGGGAGAAGCGAGCAGTACTTC,CASSQEAGRSEQYF
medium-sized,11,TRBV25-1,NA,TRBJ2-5,TGTGCCAGCAGCTCCTCCCTGACCCAGTACTTC,CASSSSLTQYF
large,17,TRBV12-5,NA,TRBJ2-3,TGTGCTAGTTTTCACGTAGGCGGGGATGAGAGCCCAGATACGCAGTATTTT,CASFHVGGDESPDTQYF
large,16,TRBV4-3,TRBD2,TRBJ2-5,TGCGCCAGCAGCCAAGAGCTAGCGGGGGGTCAAGAGACCCAGTACTTC,CASSQELAGGQETQYF
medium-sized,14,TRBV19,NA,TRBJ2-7,TGTGCCAGTAGTGCCCCTCCGCAGGGCAACGAGCAGTACTTC,CASSAPPQGNEQYF
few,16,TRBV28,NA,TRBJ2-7,TGTGCCAGCAGTTTAGTCATTCGGCCAGGGTCCTACGAGCAGTACTTC,CASSLVIRPGSYEQYF
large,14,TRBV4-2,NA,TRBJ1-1,TGTGCCAGCAGCCAAGGTCCGACAGGAACTGAAGCTTTCTTT,CASSQGPTGTEAFF
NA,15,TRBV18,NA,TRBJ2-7,TGTGCCAGCTCACCAAGACGGGGGGCCCCCTACGAGCAGTACTTC,CASSPRRGAPYEQYF
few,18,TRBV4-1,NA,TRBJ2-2,TGCGCCAGCAGCCAAGGCATCGGGGGTCCCTTGAACACCGGGGAGCTGTTTTTT,CASSQGIGGPLNTGELFF